This is a list of T cell receptor beta chains from one sample in a study of cytomegalovirus exposure and HLA in healthy donors. Clones were sequenced by immunoSEQ multiplex PCR, and TCRdb holds only the in-frame ones, with some missing. The repertoire holds around 150,000 clones, with around 65% as singletons. The sample consisted of PBMCs. These receptors were taken from a woman aged 60 to 75 in good health and CMV-seronegative. Each CDR3 is given with its conserved first and last residue. Fields, in order: clone size, V gene, D gene, J gene, CDR3 DNA, CDR3 protein. The D gene is left open where the match is weak. Some rows have no size entry. The others give once, few or many, or a class for an expanded clone.

.	TRBV4-1	TRBD2	TRBJ2-7	TGCGCCAGCAGCCAAAATAGCGGGCGGAGCTCCTACGAGCAGTACTTC	CASSQNSGRSSYEQYF
.	TRBV6-5	TRBD1	TRBJ1-1	TGTGCCAGCAGCCGCGACAGGGGAGGTGAAGCTTTCTTT	CASSRDRGGEAFF
.	TRBV7-9	TRBD1	TRBJ2-7	TGTGCCAGCAGCTTAAGGGACAGGGGCACATACGAGCAGTACTTC	CASSLRDRGTYEQYF
.	TRBV19	TRBD2	TRBJ2-2	TGTGCCAGTAGTATCCTAGCGGGCGCGAACACCGGGGAGCTGTTTTTT	CASSILAGANTGELFF
.	TRBV4-1	TRBD1	TRBJ2-3	TGCGCCAGCAGCCAAGGACAGGGATCCACAGATACGCAGTATTTT	CASSQGQGSTDTQYF
.	TRBV6-1	.	TRBJ1-3	TGTGCCAGCAGTGCCAGAATCTCTGGAAACACCATATATTTT	CASSARISGNTIYF
.	TRBV2	.	TRBJ1-3	TGTGCCAGCACCAGGGTTTCTGGAAACACCATATATTTT	CASTRVSGNTIYF
.	TRBV7-2	.	TRBJ2-3	TGTGCCAGCAGCTTACGCGGGGATAACACAGATACGCAGTATTTT	CASSLRGDNTDTQYF
few	TRBV5-4	.	TRBJ2-5	TGTGCCAGCACCCCGGCCGGGGTTGAAGAGACCCAGTACTTC	CASTPAGVEETQYF
.	TRBV7-2	.	TRBJ2-3	TGTGCCAGCAGCTCTCAGGGTCGGTTCCCAGATACGCAGTATTTT	CASSSQGRFPDTQYF
once	TRBV7-9	.	TRBJ1-1	TGTTCCAGCAGCTTATTACGGGGGGCGAACACTGAAGCTTTCTTT	CSSSLLRGANTEAFF
few	TRBV5-1	.	TRBJ1-1	TGCGCCAGCGAGGACAAGCCGAACACTGAAGCTTTCTTT	CASEDKPNTEAFF
.	TRBV4-1	TRBD2	TRBJ2-5	TGCGCCAGCAGCCAAGATCTAGGAGCGGGAGTAGAGACCCAGTACTTC	CASSQDLGAGVETQYF
.	TRBV29-1	.	TRBJ1-3	TGCAGCGTTGCAGGCCCCGACTCTGGAAACACCATATATTTT	CSVAGPDSGNTIYF
.	TRBV12-5	.	TRBJ1-3	TGTGCTAGTGGTTCCGACCGACGCCAGGTAGACACCATATATTTT	CASGSDRRQVDTIYF
.	TRBV5-6	.	TRBJ2-1	TGTGCCAGCAGCGAAGGGACTGGCTACAATGAGCAGTTCTTC	CASSEGTGYNEQFF
.	TRBV7-2	TRBD2	TRBJ2-5	TGCGCCAGCAGCAGATCCGGGACTAGCGGACGGGAGACCCAGTACTTC	CASSRSGTSGRETQYF
.	TRBV7-2	TRBD2	TRBJ2-3	TGTGCCAGCAGCCCAGGGGCGGGAGGTTATGATACGCAGTATTTT	CASSPGAGGYDTQYF
.	TRBV29-1	.	TRBJ2-3	TGCAGCGTTGAAAGGGGTACAGATACGCAGTATTTT	CSVERGTDTQYF
.	TRBV5-4	.	TRBJ1-5	TGTGCCAGCAGCTTGGGGGGTGGGGGGGATCAGCCCCAGCATTTT	CASSLGGGGDQPQHF
.	TRBV19	.	TRBJ2-2	TGTGCCAGTAGTTGGGGGCGGTCGAACACCGGGGAGCTGTTTTTT	CASSWGRSNTGELFF
few	TRBV21-1	.	TRBJ2-5	TGTGCCAGCAGCAAGCTCTCCCTAGCGGGAGCCCAAGAGACCCAGTACTTC	CASSKLSLAGAQETQYF
.	TRBV5-1	TRBD1	TRBJ1-2	TGCGCCAGCAGCTTGGCCGCAGGGGGTTATGGCTACACCTTC	CASSLAAGGYGYTF
.	TRBV2	.	TRBJ2-2	TGTGCCAGCTCCCAGAGAGGGGGCACCGGGGAGCTGTTTTTT	CASSQRGGTGELFF
few	TRBV6-5	TRBD2	TRBJ2-1	TGTGCCAGCAGTCCAGCGGGGGGGATATACAATGAGCAGTTCTTC	CASSPAGGIYNEQFF
.	TRBV9	.	TRBJ2-2	TGTGCCAGCAGCGCCACTCACACCGGGGAGCTGTTTTTT	CASSATHTGELFF
.	TRBV14	TRBD1	TRBJ2-7	TGTGCCAGCAGCCAAGATTTAACAGGGGCTGGTGAGCAGTACTTC	CASSQDLTGAGEQYF
.	TRBV2	.	TRBJ2-1	TGTGCCAGTCGTCGAGGAGAGCAGTTCTTC	CASRRGEQFF
.	TRBV7-9	TRBD1	TRBJ2-3	TGTGCCAGCAGCTCCTACAGGGGAAGCACAGATACGCAGTATTTT	CASSSYRGSTDTQYF
.	TRBV7-6	.	TRBJ2-5	TGTGCCAGCAGCCCCAAAGAGACCCAGTACTTC	CASSPKETQYF
.	TRBV5-1	.	TRBJ2-1	TGCGCCAGCAGCCCATTTTCCGGGACTTTGGGGAATGAGCAGTTCTTC	CASSPFSGTLGNEQFF
.	TRBV7-9	.	TRBJ2-7	TGTGCCAGCAGCGTCCGACAGTACGAGCAGTACTTC	CASSVRQYEQYF
.	TRBV2	TRBD1	TRBJ1-6	TGTGCCAGCAGGGCTGGACAGGGGGGTAATTCACCCCTCCACTTT	CASRAGQGGNSPLHF
.	TRBV11-2	.	TRBJ1-5	TGTGCCAGCAGCTTAGATGAGGTGCAGCCCCAGCATTTT	CASSLDEVQPQHF
.	TRBV29-1	.	TRBJ2-7	TGCAGCGTTGGACCCAGGGGGGTCAACGAGCAGTACTTC	CSVGPRGVNEQYF
.	TRBV14	.	TRBJ2-7	TGTGCCAGCAGCCATGCAGGTTCCTACGAGCAGTACTTC	CASSHAGSYEQYF
few	TRBV7-6	TRBD1	TRBJ1-2	TGTGCCAGCAGCCCTGGGACAGGGTATGGCTACACCTTC	CASSPGTGYGYTF
.	TRBV6-5	.	TRBJ2-5	TGTGCCAGCAGGACCACTGGGAGCGCGGAGACCCAGTACTTC	CASRTTGSAETQYF
once	TRBV27	.	TRBJ1-2	TGTGCCAGCAGTTTATCGCTCGACAGACCAGGTTACACCTTC	CASSLSLDRPGYTF